A single TCR beta chain is shown here with its context. Its antigen is unidentified. Together with a sample-barcoded 5' primer, a J-beta primer mix was included in a second PCR lasting roughly 7 to 11 cycles. TCRdb reprocessed the 5' RACE reads with MiXCR, giving one entry per CDR3 protein. The profile shows 500,000 to 600,000 distinct CDR3 sequences, approximately 25% of them singletons. The data were obtained in a study of blood T cells in healthy people across ages. Turning to the study itself: Template switching captured about one barcoded beta molecule per two T cells. General study results and limits: Roughly linearly, TCR beta diversity per million T cells fell as age increased.

This CDR3 has 15 amino acids. This TCR came from a woman in her seventies in good health. This sequence joins TRBV21-1 and TRBJ2-7. TRBV21-1 is a known pseudogene. Sequenced: blood. CDR3 loop: CASSNAPSDSYEQYF. CDR3 coding DNA: TGTGCCAGCAGCAACGCTCCTTCCGATTCCTACGAGCAGTACTTC.